One and the same sample provided the 2 T cell receptor beta chains below, sequenced in a study of neurological immune-mediated disorders. TCRdb itself ran the 5' RACE reads through MiXCR, one entry per CDR3 protein. Of about 50,000 distinct CDR3 sequences listed, around 16% are singletons. Material for sequencing was PBMCs. The receptors stem from a man aged 55 to 69 in good health.

The sample holds many counts of this clonotype. The V call is TRBV10-3, the J call TRBJ2-1; D remains unclear. Germline lookup yields CDR1 ENHRY and CDR2 SYGVKD. This CDR3 contains 12 residues. V was trimmed by 2 bases and J by 9 bases, leaving 8 bases between them. This CDR3 is CAISEEPTEQFF. CDR3 nucleotides: TGTGCCATCAGTGAGGAACCGACTGAGCAGTTCTTC.

In this sample, this clonotype turned up many times. The rearrangement links TRBV7-2 to TRBJ2-7; tentatively, D is TRBD2 (5 bases). The CDR3 runs 15 residues. The germline gives CDR1 SGHTA, CDR2 FQGNSA. Trimming removed 1 base at V and 2 bases at J, with 12 bases between. DNA for the CDR3: TGTGCCAGCAGCTTAGAGGGAGCGGTGGCCTACGAGCAGTACTTC. Its protein product is CASSLEGAVAYEQYF. The full variable domain, with the rest looked up from reference TRBV7-2 and TRBJ2-7, is GAGVSQSPSNKVTEKGKDVELRCDPISGHTALYWYRQSLGQGLEFLIYFQGNSAPDKSGLPSDRFSAERTGGSVSTLTIQRTQQEDSAVYLCASSLEGAVAYEQYFGPGTRLTVT.